The 9 T cell receptor beta chains below all came from one sample that was sequenced in a study of T cells in Graves' hyperthyroidism and ophthalmopathy. RNA transcripts served as the template for amplifying TCR beta CDR3 regions. An initial round of RT-PCR targeting the TCR CDR3 relied on the HTBI primer set. TCRdb recomputed calls from the multiplex PCR reads with MiXCR, one row per CDR3 protein. The sample carries fewer than 650,000 distinct CDR3 sequences, approximately 14% recorded once. Sequenced: blood. These receptors were collected from a woman aged 25 to 45 with Graves' hyperthyroidism that later progressed to Graves' ophthalmopathy.

This clonotype showed up just a few times. The chain joins TRBV6-1 to TRBJ2-7; 7 bases align to TRBD2. CDR1 is MNHNS, CDR2 SASEGT, per germline. The CDR3 contains 13 residues. Trimming cost V 5 bases and J 6 bases; bases outside gene matches: 7. The CDR3 is CASSPAGFSEQYF. Here the CDR3 DNA reads TGTGCCAGCAGTCCAGCGGGGTTTAGCGAGCAGTACTTC.

This clonotype has at least ten counts. The chain employs TRBV7-8 and TRBJ1-1, with D perhaps TRBD1 (5 bases). Germline CDR1 and CDR2: SGHVS and FQNEAQ. The CDR3 is 15 residues long. Trimming removed 4 bases at V and 10 bases at J, with 22 bases between. CDR3 sequence reads: CASSSRTGTAEGAFF. In nucleotides, the CDR3 is TGTGCCAGCAGCTCCCGGACCGGGACCGCCGAGGGAGCTTTCTTT. The whole variable domain, filled in from reference TRBV7-8 and TRBJ1-1, reads GAGVSQSPRYKVAKRGQDVALRCDPISGHVSLFWYQQALGQGPEFLTYFQNEAQLDKSGLPSDRFFAERPEGSVSTLKIQRTQQEDSAVYLCASSSRTGTAEGAFFGQGTRLTVV.

This sequence joins TRBV19 and TRBJ1-4; D is uncertain. The CDR3 has 15 amino acids. Germline CDR1 is LNHDA and CDR2 is SQIVND (reference sequence). Trimming removed 3 bases at V and 0 bases at J, with 8 bases between. CDR3 loop: CASSIGVATNEKLFF. DNA of the CDR3: TGTGCCAGTAGTATTGGCGTCGCAACTAATGAAAAACTGTTTTTT.

This clonotype was seen many times. The V call is TRBV7-8, the J call TRBJ2-1; D is ambiguous. Between the trimmed V and J ends, which lost 5 bases and 3 bases, there was a span of 11 bases. There are 14 residues in the CDR3. From germline, CDR1 is SGHVS and CDR2 FQNEAQ. The CDR3, as DNA: TGTGCCAGCAGCCATCCGGGCCTCTACAATGAGCAGTTCTTC. As protein: CASSHPGLYNEQFF.

This clonotype was observed many times. The V gene is TRBV12-3 or TRBV12-4, the J gene TRBJ1-1; D possibly corresponds to TRBD1 (5 bases). The V end lost 6 bases, the J end lost 7 bases, and 15 bases lay between the germline ends. The CDR3 covers 13 residues. The CDR3 DNA follows: TGTGCCAGCAGAACCAGGGTAGGTAATGAAGCTTTCTTT. It is translated as CASRTRVGNEAFF.

Ten or more counts support this clonotype. The chain joins TRBV6-1 to TRBJ2-1; the D gene is possibly TRBD2 (5 bases). V lost 0 bases and J lost 2, with 8 bases in between. From germline, CDR1 is MNHNS and CDR2 SASEGT. The CDR3 contains 15 residues. CDR3 residues: CASSEAGAAYNEQFF. CDR3 sequence (DNA): TGTGCCAGCAGTGAAGCCGGAGCGGCCTACAATGAGCAGTTCTTC.

This clonotype has a count of ten or more. V gene TRBV12-5 combines with J gene TRBJ2-5; 11 nucleotides match TRBD2. CDR3 size: 17 residues. Germline V lookup: CDR1 LGHNT, CDR2 FRNRAP. Unmatched junction bases numbered 9, after V lost 2 bases and J lost 4 bases. This chain's CDR3 is CASGLIVAGGPGETQYF. CDR3 nucleotide sequence: TGTGCTAGTGGTTTGATCGTAGCGGGAGGGCCTGGAGAGACCCAGTACTTC.

This clonotype has a handful of counts. The CDR3 region is CASSQDSKGDYGYTF. CDR3 sequence (DNA): TGCGCCAGCAGCCAAGATAGTAAAGGCGATTATGGCTACACCTTC. The rearrangement uses TRBV4-3 and TRBJ1-2; no clear D. The V end was cut by 0 bases, the J end by 5 bases, with 13 bases between. This CDR3 region has 15 residues. CDR1 is LGHNA and CDR2 is YSLEER in the germline V gene.

In its sample, this clonotype was seen many times. The chain carries TRBV11-1 and TRBJ2-2, with TRBD2 matching over 10 bases. This CDR3 contains 17 residues. CDR1 and CDR2 from the germline V gene are SGHAT and FQDESV (reference sequence). V trimming: 2 bases; J trimming: 4 bases; junction bases outside the gene matches: 7. The CDR3 loop is CASSLSRLAGVTGELFF. The CDR3 bases are TGTGCCAGCAGCTTAAGTCGGCTAGCGGGAGTCACCGGGGAGCTGTTTTTT.